The T cell receptor (beta chain) described here comes from a study of human T cells and chemical hapten exposure. TCRdb re-called the 5' RACE reads with MiXCR, one entry per CDR3 protein. The sample yields 100,000 to 120,000 distinct CDR3 sequences, approximately 20% seen once. Sequencing started from total RNA isolated from unfractionated whole blood. Per the germline V gene, CDR1 is MGHRA and CDR2 is YSYEKL. V was trimmed by 1 base and J by 0 bases, leaving 7 bases between them. The length of the CDR3 is 15 residues. V gene TRBV4-1 combines with J gene TRBJ1-5, with D hard to call. This sequence was found in a human donor in good health. CDR3 nucleotide sequence: TGCGCCAGCAGCCAAGTCCAGGTTAGCAATCAGCCCCAGCATTTT. Amino acid sequence: CASSQVQVSNQPQHF.